The 24 T cell receptor beta chains listed next were all sequenced from one sample in a study of CD8 T cell repertoires and HIV-1 epitope variants. The antigens of these receptors remain unknown. Clones were read by immunoSEQ multiplex PCR, and TCRdb kept only the in-frame ones, dropping some. The sample lists roughly 5,800 clones; 65% to 70% were seen once. The sequencing input was cultured CD8+ T cells derived from PBMCs. The receptors were gathered from a male donor with HIV.

This clone appeared once. The rearrangement uses TRBV9 and TRBJ2-5, with D perhaps given as TRBD1 or TRBD2 (5 bases each). The CDR3 has 15 residues. CDR1 and CDR2 from the germline V gene are SGDLS and YYNGEE. V dropped 0 bases and J dropped 2 bases, with 11 bases sitting between them. The CDR3 reads CASSVEGTEQETQYF. CDR3 nucleotides: TGTGCCAGCAGCGTAGAAGGGACGGAACAAGAGACCCAGTACTTC.

The V call is TRBV10-2, the J call TRBJ2-7; the match to TRBD2 covers 9 bases. The V and J ends lost 8 bases and 1 base, in that order; junction bases with no gene match: 6. The CDR3 covers 14 residues. Germline V gene lookup returns CDR1 WSHSY and CDR2 SAAADI. The CDR3 here is CASRSGGTSYEQYF. Written as DNA, the CDR3 is TGCGCCAGCCGTAGCGGGGGCACATCCTACGAGCAGTACTTC.

The rearrangement joins TRBV27 to TRBJ1-2; TRBD1 agrees at 7 bases. CDR3 length equals 11 residues. Germline assignment: CDR1 MNHEY and CDR2 SMNVEV (reference sequence). The V gene end was trimmed by 6 bases and the J gene end by 13 bases; junction bases not matched to a gene: 8. The CDR3: CASSDGTDPTF. In nucleotides, the CDR3 is TGTGCCAGCAGCGACGGGACAGATCCCACCTTC.

V gene TRBV6-5 combines with J gene TRBJ2-1; 8 nucleotides match TRBD2. CDR1 and CDR2 (germline): MNHEY, SVGAGI. The trim removed 4 bases at V and 7 bases at J, leaving 9 bases unmatched. CDR3 size: 15 residues. CDR3 in DNA: TGTGCCAGCAGTTGGAGACTAGCGATGGTTAATGAGCAGTTCTTC. Translated, it gives CASSWRLAMVNEQFF.

The V and J genes are TRBV9 and TRBJ2-1; 10 nucleotides align to TRBD1. CDR1 is SGDLS and CDR2 is YYNGEE in the germline V gene. V shed 3 bases, J shed 4 bases, and the junction held 4 bases outside the gene matches. This CDR3 comprises 15 residues. The CDR3, as DNA: TGTGCCAGCAGCGGGGAGGACAGGGGGTACAATGAGCAGTTCTTC. As protein: CASSGEDRGYNEQFF.

This clone was seen once. The chain combines TRBV7-9 with TRBJ2-7; TRBD1 might be the D (7 bases). V was clipped by 3 bases and J by 4 bases, with 13 bases between them. The CDR3 has 14 residues. The V gene's germline CDR1 is SEHNR and CDR2 FQNEAQ (reference sequence). CDR3 in DNA: TGTGCCAGCAGCTTGGAGGGGGCAGGGTACGAGCAGTACTTC. Amino acids: CASSLEGAGYEQYF.

This chain joins TRBV9 and TRBJ2-3; TRBD2 matches 7 bases. J lost 6 bases, V lost 0 bases, and 4 bases had no gene match. CDR3 length: 14 residues. Looked up from germline, CDR1 is SGDLS and CDR2 is YYNGEE. In nucleotides, the CDR3 is TGTGCCAGCAGCGTAGCTAGCGGTGAGGATACGCAGTATTTT. Its translation: CASSVASGEDTQYF.

This clone rates as medium-sized (0.01 to 0.1%). This chain uses TRBV27 with TRBJ2-2, with D uncertain. With 3 bases removed from V and 4 bases from J, the gap between germline ends came to 3 bases. Germline V lookup: CDR1 MNHEY, CDR2 SMNVEV (reference sequence). This CDR3 comprises 12 residues. The CDR3 protein is CASSFGTGELFF. In DNA form, the CDR3 reads TGTGCCAGCAGTTTCGGCACCGGGGAGCTGTTTTTT.

This clone was found a few times. This sequence joins TRBV28 and TRBJ1-5; perhaps TRBD1 as D (6 bases). CDR1 and CDR2 (germline): MDHEN, SYDVKM. Trimming left V 3 bases short and J 3 bases short, with 12 bases between. This CDR3 contains 15 residues. This chain's CDR3 is CASSFYRDNNQPQHF. The CDR3 DNA reads as TGTGCCAGCAGTTTTTACCGGGACAACAATCAGCCCCAGCATTTT. The whole variable domain, remainder taken from reference TRBV28 and TRBJ1-5, is DVKVTQSSRYLVKRTGEKVFLECVQDMDHENMFWYRQDPGLGLRLIYFSYDVKMKEKGDIPEGYSVSREKKERFSLILESASTNQTSMYLCASSFYRDNNQPQHFGDGTRLSIL.

The chain carries TRBV7-8 and TRBJ2-7; D unclear. The V end lost 1 base, the J end lost 7 bases, and 5 bases lay between the germline ends. This CDR3 has 11 residues. CDR1 and CDR2 (germline): SGHVS, FQNEAQ. CDR3 sequence reads: CASSLGREQYF. The CDR3 DNA follows: TGTGCCAGCAGCTTAGGGCGGGAGCAGTACTTC. The full variable domain, completed using reference TRBV7-8 and TRBJ2-7, is GAGVSQSPRYKVAKRGQDVALRCDPISGHVSLFWYQQALGQGPEFLTYFQNEAQLDKSGLPSDRFFAERPEGSVSTLKIQRTQQEDSAVYLCASSLGREQYFGPGTRLTVT.

J is TRBJ1-2 and V is TRBV28, with unresolved D. Trimming pared 2 bases from V and 2 bases from J, leaving 6 bases between. The CDR3 contains 13 residues. Germline V CDR1 and CDR2: MDHEN, SYDVKM. DNA of the CDR3: TGTGCCAGCAGTTTAGGAAGGAACTATGGCTACACCTTC. Translated, it gives CASSLGRNYGYTF.

This clone was seen a single time. The chain links TRBV6-6 to TRBJ2-1; 8 positions match TRBD1. The CDR3 sequence is 16 residues long. Germline CDR1 MNHNY, CDR2 SVGAGI (reference sequence). J gave up 4 bases and V 6 bases, and 11 bases lay outside the gene matches. The CDR3 DNA reads as TGTGCCAGCAGGTCCGCAGGGGGCGCCTGGTACAATGAGCAGTTCTTC. Protein product: CASRSAGGAWYNEQFF.

In this sample, this clone turned up a few times. The chain recombines TRBV28 with TRBJ2-4; 10 bases are a match to TRBD1. The length of the CDR3 is 15 residues. The germline V gene encodes CDR1 MDHEN and CDR2 SYDVKM. Trimming cost V 8 bases and J 4 bases; bases outside gene matches: 8. The CDR3 coding sequence is TGTGCCAGCGCGTCCGGGACAGGGGATAAAAACATTCAGTACTTC. Translation gives CASASGTGDKNIQYF.

The gene calls are TRBV6-6 and TRBJ2-1; tentatively, D is TRBD1 (6 bases). V was clipped by 2 bases and J by 10 bases, with 12 bases between them. Germline V gene data show CDR1 as MNHNY and CDR2 as SVGAGI (reference sequence). This CDR3 has 13 amino acids. DNA for the CDR3: TGTGCCAGCAGTTACGTGGACAGCCGGGAGCAGTTCTTC. Translation gives CASSYVDSREQFF.

Comment on this clone: At the DNA level, this CDR3 is encoded by other sequences in the same sample as well. This chain joins TRBV2 and TRBJ2-1, with D possibly TRBD2 on 5 matching bases. The germline V gene encodes CDR1 SNHLY and CDR2 FYNNEI. V gave up 6 bases and J gave up 0 bases, with 18 bases separating them. The CDR3 spans 17 residues. The CDR3 DNA reads as TGTGCCAGCAGAAAACCTACTAGTTTCAGCTCCTACAATGAGCAGTTCTTC. This codes for CASRKPTSFSSYNEQFF.

This clone was detected once. V and J are TRBV9 and TRBJ2-3, with 10 bases lining up with TRBD2. The germline V gene has CDR1 SGDLS and CDR2 YYNGEE. J gave up 2 bases and V 4 bases, and 7 bases lay outside the gene matches. The CDR3 contains 16 residues. CDR3 coding DNA: TGTGCCAGCAGCCCTCAAGCGGGGGGGTTCACAGATACGCAGTATTTT. Translating gives CASSPQAGGFTDTQYF.

The rearrangement uses TRBV7-9 and TRBJ2-1; 11 bases fit TRBD2. V dropped 2 bases and J dropped 6; count of bases not matched to a gene: 6. This CDR3 is 16 amino acids long. CDR1 is SEHNR, CDR2 FQNEAQ, per germline (reference sequence). This chain's CDR3 is CASSLITSGSSNEQFF. CDR3 nucleotide sequence: TGTGCCAGCAGCTTAATCACTAGCGGGAGTTCCAATGAGCAGTTCTTC.

The V gene is TRBV4-1, the J gene TRBJ2-7, with D possibly being TRBD1 or TRBD2 (5 bases each). The CDR3 consists of 16 residues. Germline assignment: CDR1 MGHRA and CDR2 YSYEKL. Between the trimmed V and J ends, which lost 0 bases and 5 bases, there was a span of 17 bases. The CDR3 nucleotides read TGCGCCAGCAGCCAAGAAGGGGCGGGCGAGGTGGACGAGCAGTACTTC. Its translation: CASSQEGAGEVDEQYF.

The chain joins TRBV6-5 to TRBJ2-4, with D possibly TRBD2 on 5 matching bases. Germline CDR1 reads MNHEY; CDR2 reads SVGAGI. The ends were cut back, 4 bases at V and 4 bases at J, with 14 bases in the middle. The CDR3 spans 15 residues. The CDR3 loop is CASSSGTDRKNIQYF. The CDR3 DNA sequence: TGTGCCAGCAGTTCGGGAACAGACCGGAAAAACATTCAGTACTTC.

The chain combines TRBV21-1 with TRBJ1-2; the table's D call, TRBD1, was not checked against the DNA. TRBV21-1 is a listed pseudogene. This CDR3 is 19 amino acids long. CDR3 nucleotides: TGTGCCAGCAGCAAAGTTACGAAACGTAAACAGGGGGCCGATGCGGGCTACACCTTC. This encodes CASSKVTKRKQGADAGYTF.

The gene calls are TRBV28 and TRBJ1-1; TRBD1 agrees at 7 bases. The V and J ends lost 8 bases and 3 bases, in that order; junction bases with no gene match: 9. This CDR3 is 14 amino acids long. Per the germline V gene, CDR1 is MDHEN and CDR2 is SYDVKM. CDR3 in DNA: TGTGCCAGCGCCATCCAGGGGGGAGACACTGAAGCTTTCTTT. Translation: CASAIQGGDTEAFF. The full variable domain, completed using reference TRBV28 and TRBJ1-1, is DVKVTQSSRYLVKRTGEKVFLECVQDMDHENMFWYRQDPGLGLRLIYFSYDVKMKEKGDIPEGYSVSREKKERFSLILESASTNQTSMYLCASAIQGGDTEAFFGQGTRLTVV.

The gene calls are TRBV5-4 and TRBJ2-7; 8 nucleotides agree with TRBD1. V lost 4 bases, J lost 0 bases, and 6 bases stayed unmatched. The CDR3 has 15 amino acids. Germline V gives CDR1 SGHNT, CDR2 YYREEE (reference sequence). CDR3 sequence (DNA): TGTGCCAGCAGCCAGACAGGGGCAAGCTCCTACGAGCAGTACTTC. Protein sequence: CASSQTGASSYEQYF.

The chain couples TRBV10-2 to TRBJ2-7, with 9 bases that match TRBD1. The CDR3 length is 14 residues. From germline, CDR1 is WSHSY and CDR2 SAAADI. With V trimmed by 6 bases and J by 6 bases, 9 bases remained unmatched. The CDR3 loop reads CASRLGQGMVEQYF. CDR3 DNA: TGCGCCAGCAGGTTGGGACAGGGCATGGTCGAGCAGTACTTC.

V is TRBV27 and J is TRBJ2-3; 10 bases fit TRBD2. The germline gives CDR1 MNHEY, CDR2 SMNVEV (reference sequence). The V and J ends lost 3 bases and 4 bases, in that order; junction bases with no gene match: 1. The CDR3 totals 14 residues. The CDR3 loop is CASSLLAGADTQYF. The CDR3 nucleotides read TGTGCCAGCAGTTTGCTAGCGGGAGCAGATACGCAGTATTTT.